This T cell receptor (beta chain) appears in the sequencing data of a study of blood T cells in healthy people across ages. Regarding the study as a whole: As naive T cell percentage varied, TCR beta diversity correlated strongly with it.

A sample-barcoded 5' primer and a J-beta primer mix were used in a second PCR of roughly 7 to 11 cycles. TCRdb fed the 5' RACE reads into MiXCR, producing one record per CDR3 protein. Here the sample spans 540,000 or so distinct CDR3 sequences, 20% to 30% being singletons. No fewer than 7 million PBMCs went into each sample. Points on this clonotype: Its antigen is still unknown.

The CDR3 runs 15 residues. Unmatched junction bases numbered 7, after V lost 1 base and J lost 4 bases. In germline, CDR1 is SGHRS, CDR2 YFSETQ. Another study also made use of these data, one on T cells of mothers and their children. That paper notes: In this cohort, donors were a few healthy Caucasian mothers plus their six children. The output of TCR recombination is shaped by thymic selection similarly in related and unrelated pairs.

This chain uses TRBV5-1 with TRBJ2-5; 7 nucleotides align to TRBD2. This TCR derives from a boy aged 5-17 years in good health. Input material: blood. CDR3 nucleotide sequence: TGCGCCAGCAGCTTGTCGCGGGGGATCTCAGAGACCCAGTACTTC. Residues: CASSLSRGISETQYF. The complete variable domain, with remaining parts taken from reference TRBV5-1 and TRBJ2-5, reads KAGVTQTPRYLIKTRGQQVTLSCSPISGHRSVSWYQQTPGQGLQFLFEYFSETQRNKGNFPGRFSGRQFSNSRSEMNVSTLELGDSALYLCASSLSRGISETQYFGPGTRLLVL.